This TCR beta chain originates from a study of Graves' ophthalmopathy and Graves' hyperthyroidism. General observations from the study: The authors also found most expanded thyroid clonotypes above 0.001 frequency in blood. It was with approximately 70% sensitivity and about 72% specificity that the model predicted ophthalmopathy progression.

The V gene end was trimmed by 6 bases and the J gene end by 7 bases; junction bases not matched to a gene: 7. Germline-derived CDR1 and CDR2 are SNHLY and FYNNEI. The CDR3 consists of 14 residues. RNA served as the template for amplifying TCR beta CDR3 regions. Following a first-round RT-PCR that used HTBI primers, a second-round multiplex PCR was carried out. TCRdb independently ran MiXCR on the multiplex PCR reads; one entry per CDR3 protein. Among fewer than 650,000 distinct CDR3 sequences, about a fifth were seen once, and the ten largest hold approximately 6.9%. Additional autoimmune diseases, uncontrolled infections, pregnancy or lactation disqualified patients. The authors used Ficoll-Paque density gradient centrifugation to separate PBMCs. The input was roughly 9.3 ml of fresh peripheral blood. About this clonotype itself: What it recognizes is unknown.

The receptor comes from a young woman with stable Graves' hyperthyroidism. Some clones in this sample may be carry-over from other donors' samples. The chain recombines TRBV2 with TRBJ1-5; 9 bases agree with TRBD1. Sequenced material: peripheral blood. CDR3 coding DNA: TGTGCCAGCAGGGTCGACAGGGGGTTCCAGCCCCAGCATTTT. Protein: CASRVDRGFQPQHF.